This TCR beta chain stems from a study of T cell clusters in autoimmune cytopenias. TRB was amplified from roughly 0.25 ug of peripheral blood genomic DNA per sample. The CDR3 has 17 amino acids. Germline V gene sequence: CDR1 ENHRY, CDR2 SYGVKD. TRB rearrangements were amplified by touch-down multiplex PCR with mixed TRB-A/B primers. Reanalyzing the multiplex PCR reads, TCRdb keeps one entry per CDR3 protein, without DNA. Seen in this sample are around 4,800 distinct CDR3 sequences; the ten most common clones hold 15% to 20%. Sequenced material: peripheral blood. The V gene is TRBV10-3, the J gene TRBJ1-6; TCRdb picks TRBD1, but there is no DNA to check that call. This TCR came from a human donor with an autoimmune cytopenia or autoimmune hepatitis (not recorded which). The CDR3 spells CAISDLSRQGGGSPLHF.